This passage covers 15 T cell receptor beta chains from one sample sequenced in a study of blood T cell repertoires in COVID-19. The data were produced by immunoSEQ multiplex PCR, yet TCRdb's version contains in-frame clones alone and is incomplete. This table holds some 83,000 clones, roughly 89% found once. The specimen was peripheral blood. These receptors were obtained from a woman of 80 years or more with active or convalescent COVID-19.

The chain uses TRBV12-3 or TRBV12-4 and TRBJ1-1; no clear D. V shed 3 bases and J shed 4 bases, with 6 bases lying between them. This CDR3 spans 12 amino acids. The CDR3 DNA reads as TGTGCCAGCAGTTTTCCGGGCACTGAAGCTTTCTTT. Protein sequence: CASSFPGTEAFF.

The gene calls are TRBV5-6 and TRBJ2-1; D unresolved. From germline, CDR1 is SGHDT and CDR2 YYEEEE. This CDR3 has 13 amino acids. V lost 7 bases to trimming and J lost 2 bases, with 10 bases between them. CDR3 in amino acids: CASGLLAYNEQFF. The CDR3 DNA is TGTGCCAGCGGCCTGCTAGCCTACAATGAGCAGTTCTTC.

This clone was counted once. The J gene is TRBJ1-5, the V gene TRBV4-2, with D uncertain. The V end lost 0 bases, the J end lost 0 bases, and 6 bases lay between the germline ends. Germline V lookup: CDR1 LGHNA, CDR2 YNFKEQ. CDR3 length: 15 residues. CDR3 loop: CASSQEVYSNQPQHF. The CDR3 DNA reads TGTGCCAGCAGCCAAGAGGTCTATAGCAATCAGCCCCAGCATTTT.

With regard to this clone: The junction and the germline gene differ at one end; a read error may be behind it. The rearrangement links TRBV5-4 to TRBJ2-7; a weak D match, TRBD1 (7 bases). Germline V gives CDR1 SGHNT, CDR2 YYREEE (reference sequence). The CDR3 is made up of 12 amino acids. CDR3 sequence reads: CASSLETGRSIF. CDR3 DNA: TGTGCCAGCAGCTTGGAGACAGGGAGGAGTATATTC.

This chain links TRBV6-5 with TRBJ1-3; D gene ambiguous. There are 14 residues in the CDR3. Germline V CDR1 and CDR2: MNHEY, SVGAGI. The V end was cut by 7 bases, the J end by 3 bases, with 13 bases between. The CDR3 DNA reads TGTGCCAGCAAGGGAACGGGAGATGGAAACACCATATATTTT. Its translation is CASKGTGDGNTIYF.

CDR3 region: CASSPETGSRYEQYF. The CDR3, as DNA: TGTGCCAGCTCACCAGAAACAGGGTCTAGATACGAGCAGTACTTC. The genes are TRBV18 and TRBJ2-7; a possible D gene is TRBD1 (6 bases). CDR1 KGHSH and CDR2 LQKENI come from the germline V gene. Trimming took 2 bases from V and 4 from J, leaving 15 bases between them. This CDR3 is built from 15 residues. The full variable domain, with the rest looked up from reference TRBV18 and TRBJ2-7, is NAGVMQNPRHLVRRRGQEARLRCSPMKGHSHVYWYRQLPEEGLKFMVYLQKENIIDESGMPKERFSAEFPKEGPSILRIQQVVRGDSAAYFCASSPETGSRYEQYFGPGTRLTVT.

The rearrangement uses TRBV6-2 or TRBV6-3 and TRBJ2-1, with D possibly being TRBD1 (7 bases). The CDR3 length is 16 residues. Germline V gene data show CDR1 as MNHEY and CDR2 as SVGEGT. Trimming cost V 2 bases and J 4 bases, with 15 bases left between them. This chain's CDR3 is CASSYTRGTVYNEQFF. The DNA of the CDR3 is TGTGCCAGCAGTTACACCCGGGGGACAGTGTACAATGAGCAGTTCTTC.

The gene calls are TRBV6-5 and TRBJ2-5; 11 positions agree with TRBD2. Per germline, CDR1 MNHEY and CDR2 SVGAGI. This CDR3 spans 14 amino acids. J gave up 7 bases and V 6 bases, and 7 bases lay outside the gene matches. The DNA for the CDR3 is TGTGCCAGCAGGCCCACCGGGACTAGCGGGACCCAGTACTTC. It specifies CASRPTGTSGTQYF.

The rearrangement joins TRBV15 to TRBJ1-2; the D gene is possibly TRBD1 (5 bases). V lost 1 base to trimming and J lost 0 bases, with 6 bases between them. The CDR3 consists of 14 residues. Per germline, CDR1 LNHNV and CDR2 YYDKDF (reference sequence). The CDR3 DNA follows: TGTGCCACCAGCAGAGGGACATCTAACTATGGCTACACCTTC. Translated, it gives CATSRGTSNYGYTF.

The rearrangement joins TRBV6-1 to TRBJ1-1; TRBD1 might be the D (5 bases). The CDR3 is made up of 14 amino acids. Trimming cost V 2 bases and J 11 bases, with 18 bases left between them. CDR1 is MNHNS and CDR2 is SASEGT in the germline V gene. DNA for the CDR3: TGTGCCAGCAGTGAAATGGGACTGTCGGAGGGGGCTTTCTTT. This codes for CASSEMGLSEGAFF.

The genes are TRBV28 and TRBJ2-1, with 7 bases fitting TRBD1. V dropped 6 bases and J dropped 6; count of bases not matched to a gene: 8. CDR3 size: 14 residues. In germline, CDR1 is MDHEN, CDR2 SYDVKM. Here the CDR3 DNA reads TGTGCCAGCAGAGGGGGCCCCCTCTCCAATGAGCAGTTCTTC. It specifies CASRGGPLSNEQFF.

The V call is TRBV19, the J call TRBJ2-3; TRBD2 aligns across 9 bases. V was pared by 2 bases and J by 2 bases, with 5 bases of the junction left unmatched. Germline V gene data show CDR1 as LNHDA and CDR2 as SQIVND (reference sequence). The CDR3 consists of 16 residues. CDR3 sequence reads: CASSIPAGGHTDTQYF. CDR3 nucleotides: TGTGCCAGTAGTATACCAGCGGGAGGCCACACAGATACGCAGTATTTT. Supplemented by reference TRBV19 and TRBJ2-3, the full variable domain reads DGGITQSPKYLFRKEGQNVTLSCEQNLNHDAMYWYRQDPGQGLRLIYYSQIVNDFQKGDIAEGYSVSREKKESFPLTVTSAQKNPTAFYLCASSIPAGGHTDTQYFGPGTRLTVL.

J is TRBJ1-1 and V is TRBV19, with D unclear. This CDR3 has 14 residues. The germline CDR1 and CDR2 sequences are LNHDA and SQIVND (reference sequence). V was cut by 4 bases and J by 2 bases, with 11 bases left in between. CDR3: CASSTFITNTEAFF. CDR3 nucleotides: TGTGCCAGTAGTACCTTCATTACTAACACTGAAGCTTTCTTT.

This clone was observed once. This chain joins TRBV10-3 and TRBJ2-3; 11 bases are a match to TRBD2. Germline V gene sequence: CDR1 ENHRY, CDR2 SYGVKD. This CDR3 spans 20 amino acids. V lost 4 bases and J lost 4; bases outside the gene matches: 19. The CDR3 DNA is TGTGCCATCAGTGCTCAATTAGCGGGGGGGCTACATTCGGAGGCAGATACGCAGTATTTT. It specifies CAISAQLAGGLHSEADTQYF.

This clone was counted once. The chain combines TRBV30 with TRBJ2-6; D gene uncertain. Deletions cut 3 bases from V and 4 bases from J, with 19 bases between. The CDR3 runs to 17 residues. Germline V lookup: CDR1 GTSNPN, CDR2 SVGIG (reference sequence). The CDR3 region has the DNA TGTGCCTGGAGAGCCATTGGCTGGGCAAGGGGGGCCAACGTCCTGACTTTC. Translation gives CAWRAIGWARGANVLTF.